Presented here are 10 T cell receptor beta chains from one specimen sequenced in a study of cytomegalovirus exposure and HLA in healthy donors (dated by TCRdb to the late 2010s). The library came from the immunoSEQ multiplex PCR assay. For the multiplex PCR, a mixture combining 60 forward primers for TCR Vbeta segments and 13 reverse primers for TCR Jbeta segments was used. TCRdb carries this immuneACCESS record with in-frame sequences only. Its versions omit some clonotypes, under half of them owing to an unresolved V gene in the studies checked, with the rest unexplained. The sample table contains about 130,000 clones; only one count was recorded for approximately 75% of them. The top ten clonotypes cover approximately 4% of the sample. Sequencing was performed on PBMCs. All receptors come from a man aged 50 to 60 in good health and CMV-seropositive.

The rearrangement uses TRBV6-6 and TRBJ1-5; no reliable D call. The CDR3 is 14 amino acids. Trimming pared 7 bases from V and 5 bases from J, leaving 15 bases between. Germline loops: CDR1 MNHNY, CDR2 SVGAGI (reference sequence). CDR3 region: CASKRERVDQPQHF. CDR3 in DNA: TGTGCCAGCAAAAGGGAGAGAGTCGATCAGCCCCAGCATTTT.

The chain has TRBV11-2 and TRBJ1-4; TRBD1 is a possible D gene (6 bases). Trimming removed 4 bases from V and 7 bases from J, with 13 bases in between. This CDR3 is 14 amino acids long. CDR1 is SGHAT and CDR2 is FQNNGV in the germline V gene. The CDR3 nucleotides are TGTGCCAGCAGCTATACAGGGCCAAGTGAAAAACTGTTTTTT. Protein: CASSYTGPSEKLFF.

CDR3 nucleotide sequence: TGTGCCAGCAGCCTTAAACTAGCAGCCGCCTCCAATGAGCAGTTCTTC. This gives the protein CASSLKLAAASNEQFF. The rearrangement links TRBV4-2 to TRBJ2-1; D is possibly TRBD2 (6 bases). The V end lost 4 bases, the J end lost 6 bases, and 19 bases lay between the germline ends. The germline gives CDR1 LGHNA, CDR2 YNFKEQ. The CDR3 is 16 amino acids.

The genes are TRBV7-6 and TRBJ2-1; the match to TRBD2 covers 9 bases. Germline CDR1 is SGHVS and CDR2 is FNYEAQ. Trimming removed 2 bases from V and 10 bases from J; junction bases left unmatched: 9. The CDR3 runs to 15 residues. The CDR3: CASSLSGGPISEQFF. The DNA of the CDR3 is TGTGCCAGCAGCTTAAGCGGGGGGCCCATAAGCGAGCAGTTCTTC.

This chain connects TRBV19 to TRBJ2-7; D ambiguous. Trimming left V 3 bases short and J 0 bases short, with 9 bases between. Germline assignment: CDR1 LNHDA and CDR2 SQIVND (reference sequence). The CDR3 extends over 14 amino acids. In DNA form, the CDR3 reads TGTGCCAGTAGTATTGAACATTACTCCTACGAGCAGTACTTC. Residues: CASSIEHYSYEQYF.

The rearrangement links TRBV15 to TRBJ2-1; 7 nucleotides line up with TRBD1. The CDR3 runs 16 residues. Unmatched junction bases numbered 9, after V lost 0 bases and J lost 7 bases. Germline CDR1 LNHNV, CDR2 YYDKDF (reference sequence). CDR3 amino acids: CATSRDVAGGRNEQFF. The CDR3, as DNA: TGTGCCACCAGCAGAGATGTCGCAGGGGGAAGGAATGAGCAGTTCTTC.

The chain has TRBV4-1 and TRBJ1-1; D gene ambiguous. The V end lost 0 bases, the J end lost 0 bases, and 11 bases lay between the germline ends. Germline V gene data show CDR1 as MGHRA and CDR2 as YSYEKL. The CDR3 loop spans 16 amino acids. The CDR3 DNA sequence: TGCGCCAGCAGCCAAGATGGAACAGAGCTGAACACTGAAGCTTTCTTT. It is translated as CASSQDGTELNTEAFF.

This clone was counted between two and nine times. V gene TRBV4-1 combines with J gene TRBJ2-7; D is undetermined. From germline, CDR1 is MGHRA and CDR2 YSYEKL. The CDR3 has 11 residues. V was cut by 0 bases and J by 5 bases, with 2 bases left in between. CDR3 in amino acids: CASSQDNEQYF. CDR3 DNA: TGCGCCAGCAGCCAAGATAACGAGCAGTACTTC.

V is TRBV6-5 and J is TRBJ2-7, with 7 bases lining up with TRBD1. Unmatched junction bases numbered 8, after V lost 0 bases and J lost 6 bases. The CDR3 is 15 residues long. CDR1 and CDR2 from the germline V gene are MNHEY and SVGAGI. The CDR3 nucleotides read TGTGCCAGCAGTTACTCGAGGGGACAGCGGTCCGAGCAGTACTTC. This gives the protein CASSYSRGQRSEQYF.

The CDR3 loop reads CASSDILSNYGYTF. The CDR3 DNA reads TGTGCCAGTAGTGACATTCTTTCTAACTATGGCTACACCTTC. This rearrangement joins TRBV4-2 to TRBJ1-2, with D uncertain. The CDR3 is 14 residues long. V was clipped by 9 bases and J by 0 bases, with 14 bases between them. CDR1 LGHNA and CDR2 YNFKEQ come from the germline V gene.